The next 21 T cell receptor beta chains were all read from a single sample in a study of response to subunit inactivated influenza vaccine. TCRdb processed the RT-PCR reads anew with MiXCR; each CDR3 protein has one entry. The table shows fewer than 250,000 distinct CDR3 sequences, with under 15% occurring only once. Sequences were derived from CD8+ T cells sorted from PBMCs, sampled 5 days after vaccination. The receptors were sampled from a man aged 50-60 years who received an inactivated influenza vaccine.

The V call is TRBV29-1, the J call TRBJ2-1; the D gene is possibly TRBD1 (6 bases). Trimming pared 2 bases from V and 9 bases from J, leaving 8 bases between. Germline CDR1 and CDR2: SQVTM and ANQGSEA. The CDR3 loop spans 11 amino acids. The CDR3, as DNA: TGCAGCGTTGAAAGGGGGTTTGAGCAGTTCTTC. Protein product: CSVERGFEQFF.

The V gene is TRBV29-1, the J gene TRBJ1-2, with 7 bases identical to TRBD1. The CDR3 runs 13 residues. Trimming took 5 bases from V and 4 from J; bases not matched to a gene: 7. Germline CDR1 is SQVTM and CDR2 is ANQGSEA. CDR3: CSVIQGRGYGYTF. The DNA of the CDR3 is TGCAGCGTTATACAGGGGCGAGGCTATGGCTACACCTTC.

This clonotype was observed a handful of times. The rearrangement uses TRBV7-8 and TRBJ1-3; unclear D gene. Trimming cost V 1 base and J 0 bases, with 7 bases left between them. The CDR3 extends over 15 amino acids. The germline gives CDR1 SGHVS, CDR2 FQNEAQ. Written as DNA, the CDR3 is TGTGCCAGCAGCTTAGGCTCTAGCTCTGGAAACACCATATATTTT. Its translation: CASSLGSSSGNTIYF. The full variable domain, completed using reference TRBV7-8 and TRBJ1-3, is GAGVSQSPRYKVAKRGQDVALRCDPISGHVSLFWYQQALGQGPEFLTYFQNEAQLDKSGLPSDRFFAERPEGSVSTLKIQRTQQEDSAVYLCASSLGSSSGNTIYFGEGSWLTVV.

There are a few counts of this clonotype. J is TRBJ2-7 and V is TRBV9, with 9 bases lining up with TRBD1. The CDR3 extends over 15 amino acids. The V gene's germline CDR1 is SGDLS and CDR2 YYNGEE. V dropped 2 bases and J dropped 3; count of bases not matched to a gene: 6. The CDR3 loop reads CASSVGTGGNYEQYF. The DNA of the CDR3 is TGTGCCAGCAGCGTGGGCACAGGGGGCAACTACGAGCAGTACTTC. Full variable domain (remainder filled in from reference TRBV9 and TRBJ2-7): DSGVTQTPKHLITATGQRVTLRCSPRSGDLSVYWYQQSLDQGLQFLIQYYNGEERAKGNILERFSAQQFPDLHSELNLSSLELGDSALYFCASSVGTGGNYEQYFGPGTRLTVT.

This chain connects TRBV9 to TRBJ2-1; the D is unclear. V was shortened by 3 bases and J by 4 bases, with 8 bases between the two germline ends. Germline lookup yields CDR1 SGDLS and CDR2 YYNGEE. The length of the CDR3 is 13 residues. The CDR3 nucleotides are TGTGCCAGCAGCGCCCCACGATACAATGAGCAGTTCTTC. Translated: CASSAPRYNEQFF.

This clonotype has a handful of counts. V is TRBV9 and J is TRBJ2-1; D gene unclear. Germline V gene data show CDR1 as SGDLS and CDR2 as YYNGEE. The CDR3 spans 15 residues. V lost 5 bases to trimming and J lost 3 bases, with 15 bases between them. CDR3: CASSFGLGLYNEQFF. The CDR3 DNA reads TGTGCCAGCAGTTTCGGGCTAGGCCTCTACAATGAGCAGTTCTTC. Drawing the rest from reference TRBV9 and TRBJ2-1, the complete variable domain is DSGVTQTPKHLITATGQRVTLRCSPRSGDLSVYWYQQSLDQGLQFLIQYYNGEERAKGNILERFSAQQFPDLHSELNLSSLELGDSALYFCASSFGLGLYNEQFFGPGTRLTVL.

The chain links TRBV4-2 to TRBJ2-7, with 7 bases fitting TRBD2. Germline V gene data show CDR1 as LGHNA and CDR2 as YNFKEQ. This CDR3 has 16 residues. With 0 bases clipped from V and 2 bases from J, the junction kept 7 bases outside the gene matches. The CDR3 reads CASSQDLGGSTYEQYF. The CDR3 DNA reads as TGTGCCAGCAGCCAAGATTTGGGCGGGAGCACCTACGAGCAGTACTTC.

This clonotype was seen only a few times. The rearrangement links TRBV4-3 to TRBJ1-6, with 10 bases matching TRBD1. The CDR3 spans 14 residues. V gave up 5 bases and J gave up 8 bases; unmatched junction bases: 3. The germline V gene encodes CDR1 LGHNA and CDR2 YSLEER. CDR3 nucleotide sequence: TGCGCCAGCAGCGACGGGACAGGGGATTCACCCCTCCACTTT. It translates to CASSDGTGDSPLHF.

The chain combines TRBV7-9 with TRBJ2-1; D gene uncertain. V was pared by 0 bases and J by 13 bases, with 7 bases between. Per germline, CDR1 SEHNR and CDR2 FQNEAQ (reference sequence). The CDR3 totals 11 residues. As DNA, the CDR3 is TGTGCCAGCAGCTTAGCGGGTAGACAGTTCTTC. Translation: CASSLAGRQFF.

This clonotype was recorded many times. This chain uses TRBV11-2 with TRBJ1-4; possible D gene TRBD1, 5 bases. The CDR3 spans 16 residues. The germline V and J ends were trimmed by 1 base and 5 bases, with 14 bases remaining between them. Germline values: CDR1 SGHAT, CDR2 FQNNGV. The CDR3 DNA is TGTGCCAGCAGCTTAGGAGCTCGGGGGGAGAATGAAAAACTGTTTTTT. Translated: CASSLGARGENEKLFF. Based on the CDR3 plus reference TRBV11-2 and TRBJ1-4, the full variable domain is EAGVAQSPRYKIIEKRQSVAFWCNPISGHATLYWYQQILGQGPKLLIQFQNNGVVDDSQLPKDRFSAERLKGVDSTLKIQPAKLEDSAVYLCASSLGARGENEKLFFGSGTQLSVL.

This clonotype has a handful of counts. The chain uses TRBV29-1 and TRBJ2-1; no clear D gene. The V and J ends lost 5 bases and 12 bases respectively, with 23 bases between them. Germline loops: CDR1 SQVTM, CDR2 ANQGSEA. The CDR3 covers 14 residues. CDR3 residues: CSVPLTSYIVGQFF. CDR3 coding DNA: TGCAGCGTTCCCCTTACCAGTTACATCGTTGGGCAGTTCTTC.

This clonotype is medium-sized. The V call is TRBV28, the J call TRBJ2-1, with TRBD2 identical over 11 bases. Trimming took 4 bases from V and 4 from J; bases not matched to a gene: 9. Germline assignment: CDR1 MDHEN and CDR2 SYDVKM. CDR3 length equals 17 residues. This chain's CDR3 is CASSSLTLAGDYNEQFF. The CDR3 DNA is TGTGCCAGCAGTTCCTTAACACTAGCGGGAGATTACAATGAGCAGTTCTTC.

CDR3 loop: CASEGGGQETQYF. In DNA form, the CDR3 reads TGTGCCAGCGAAGGAGGGGGGCAAGAGACCCAGTACTTC. The rearrangement links TRBV7-8 to TRBJ2-5, with D perhaps TRBD1 or TRBD2 (6 bases each). V lost 8 bases, J lost 2 bases, and 12 bases lay in between. Germline V gene lookup returns CDR1 SGHVS and CDR2 FQNEAQ. CDR3 length: 13 residues.

This clonotype was seen a handful of times. This chain joins TRBV5-1 and TRBJ2-7; 10 bases are a match to TRBD1. In germline, CDR1 is SGHRS, CDR2 YFSETQ. This CDR3 contains 15 residues. J gave up 6 bases and V 5 bases, and 11 bases lay outside the gene matches. The CDR3 sequence is CASRQGQGVKFEQYF. In nucleotides, the CDR3 is TGCGCCAGCAGACAAGGACAGGGGGTCAAGTTCGAGCAGTACTTC.

Only a few counts were recorded for this clonotype. V is TRBV6-1 and J is TRBJ1-1; D not resolved. Germline loops: CDR1 MNHNS, CDR2 SASEGT. V lost 5 bases, J lost 0 bases, and 19 bases lay in between. This CDR3 has 17 amino acids. CDR3 loop: CASSLNGAWDMNTEAFF. The CDR3 DNA is TGTGCCAGCAGTCTAAACGGCGCTTGGGATATGAACACTGAAGCTTTCTTT.

The chain uses TRBV7-9 and TRBJ2-1; 12 nucleotides align to TRBD2. The CDR3 sequence is 16 residues long. From germline, CDR1 is SEHNR and CDR2 FQNEAQ (reference sequence). Trimming at V came to 4 bases and at J to 10 bases, leaving 11 bases not matched to a gene. The CDR3 DNA sequence: TGTGCCAGCAGCTCCCACCCTAGCGGGAGGGTGTGGGAGCAGTTCTTC. The encoded protein is CASSSHPSGRVWEQFF.

V and J are TRBV5-1 and TRBJ1-1, with D perhaps matching TRBD1 (6 bases). Germline V gene data show CDR1 as SGHRS and CDR2 as YFSETQ. This CDR3 region has 13 residues. V lost 5 bases, J lost 8 bases, and 16 bases lay in between. This chain's CDR3 is CASRGSGEAEAFF. In DNA, the CDR3 is TGCGCCAGCAGGGGTTCAGGGGAGGCAGAAGCTTTCTTT.

The chain uses TRBV5-1 and TRBJ1-2; D unclear. Between the trimmed V and J ends, which lost 1 base and 2 bases, there was a span of 12 bases. Germline CDR1 and CDR2: SGHRS and YFSETQ. The CDR3 length is 15 residues. The CDR3: CASSLLGINNYGYTF. The CDR3 bases are TGCGCCAGCAGCTTGTTAGGCATTAACAACTATGGCTACACCTTC.

The chain carries TRBV20-1 and TRBJ2-3; D not certain. CDR1 and CDR2 from the germline V gene are DFQATT and SNEGSKA (reference sequence). Trimming took 3 bases from V and 4 from J, leaving 17 bases between them. The CDR3 has 15 residues. CDR3 loop: CSASVPRRGADTQYF. CDR3 DNA sequence: TGCAGTGCTAGTGTACCACGCCGCGGAGCAGATACGCAGTATTTT.

This clonotype was counted many times. The genes are TRBV7-8 and TRBJ2-1; 8 nucleotides agree with TRBD1. J was trimmed by 15 bases and V by 3 bases; bases with no gene match: 4. CDR1 is SGHVS and CDR2 is FQNEAQ in the germline V gene. This CDR3 is 11 amino acids long. CDR3 nucleotide sequence: TGTGCCAGCAGCTTTGGGACAGGCCCGTTCTTC. Its protein is CASSFGTGPFF.

In its sample, this clonotype was seen a few times. V gene TRBV20-1 combines with J gene TRBJ2-7; 9 bases map to TRBD2. This CDR3 is built from 14 residues. V trimming: 3 bases; J trimming: 3 bases; junction bases outside the gene matches: 6. Germline CDR1 and CDR2: DFQATT and SNEGSKA (reference sequence). The CDR3 region is CSASRSGGNYEQYF. The CDR3 coding sequence is TGCAGTGCTAGTCGAAGCGGGGGGAACTACGAGCAGTACTTC.